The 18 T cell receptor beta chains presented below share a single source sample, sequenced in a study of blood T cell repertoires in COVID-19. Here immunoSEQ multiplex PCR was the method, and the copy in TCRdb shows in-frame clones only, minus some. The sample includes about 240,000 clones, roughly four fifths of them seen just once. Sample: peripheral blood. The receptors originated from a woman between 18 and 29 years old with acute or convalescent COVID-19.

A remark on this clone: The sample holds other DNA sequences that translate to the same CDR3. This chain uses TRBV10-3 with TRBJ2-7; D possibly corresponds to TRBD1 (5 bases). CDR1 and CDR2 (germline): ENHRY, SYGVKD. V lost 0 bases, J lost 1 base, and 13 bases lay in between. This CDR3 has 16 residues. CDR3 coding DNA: TGTGCCATCAGTGAGTCACAAGGGGTAGTGTCCTACGAGCAGTACTTC. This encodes CAISESQGVVSYEQYF.

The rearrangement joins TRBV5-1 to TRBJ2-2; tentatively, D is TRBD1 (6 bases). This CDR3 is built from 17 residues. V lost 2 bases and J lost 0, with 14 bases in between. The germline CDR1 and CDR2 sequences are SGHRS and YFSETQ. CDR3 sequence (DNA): TGCGCCAGCAGCTTTGGGGAACAGGGATCGAACACCGGGGAGCTGTTTTTT. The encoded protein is CASSFGEQGSNTGELFF.

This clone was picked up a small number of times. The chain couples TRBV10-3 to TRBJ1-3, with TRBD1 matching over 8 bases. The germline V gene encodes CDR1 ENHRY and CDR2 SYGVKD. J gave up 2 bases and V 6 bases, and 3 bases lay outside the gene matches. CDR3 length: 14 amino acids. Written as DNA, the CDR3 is TGTGCCATCAGATTACAGGGGGCTGGAAACACCATATATTTT. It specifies CAIRLQGAGNTIYF.

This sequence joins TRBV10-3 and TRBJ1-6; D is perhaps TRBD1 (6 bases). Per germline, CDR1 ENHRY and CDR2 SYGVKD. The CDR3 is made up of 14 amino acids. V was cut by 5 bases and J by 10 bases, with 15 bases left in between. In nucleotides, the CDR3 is TGTGCCATCAGTCCAGGGGCCTCCGGGTCACCCCTCCACTTT. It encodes CAISPGASGSPLHF.

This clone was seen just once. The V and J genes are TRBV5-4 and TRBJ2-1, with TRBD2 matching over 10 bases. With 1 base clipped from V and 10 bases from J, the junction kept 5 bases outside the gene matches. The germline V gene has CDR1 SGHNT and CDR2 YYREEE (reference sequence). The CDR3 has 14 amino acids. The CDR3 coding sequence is TGTGCCAGCAGCTTGAGAACTAGCGGGAAGGAGCAGTTCTTC. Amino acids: CASSLRTSGKEQFF. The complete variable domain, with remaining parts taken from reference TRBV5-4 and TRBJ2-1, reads ETGVTQSPTHLIKTRGQQVTLRCSSQSGHNTVSWYQQALGQGPQFIFQYYREEENGRGNFPPRFSGLQFPNYSSELNVNALELDDSALYLCASSLRTSGKEQFFGPGTRLTVL.

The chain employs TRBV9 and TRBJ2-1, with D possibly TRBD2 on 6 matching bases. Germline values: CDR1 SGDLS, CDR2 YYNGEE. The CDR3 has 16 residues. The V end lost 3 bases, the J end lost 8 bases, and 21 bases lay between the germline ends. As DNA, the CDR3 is TGTGCCAGCAGCGCCCCCTCGGAGGGGATTAACGATGAGCAGTTCTTC. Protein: CASSAPSEGINDEQFF.

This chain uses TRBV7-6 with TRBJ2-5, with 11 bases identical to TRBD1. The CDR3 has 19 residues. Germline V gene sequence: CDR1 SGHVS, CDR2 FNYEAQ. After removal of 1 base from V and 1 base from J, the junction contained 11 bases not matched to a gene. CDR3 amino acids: CASSLGPGTGGRLQETQYF. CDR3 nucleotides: TGTGCCAGCAGCTTAGGCCCCGGGACAGGGGGACGCCTCCAAGAGACCCAGTACTTC.

The CDR3 loop reads CASSRYGTGADEQYF. The DNA for the CDR3 is TGTGCCAGCAGCCGCTACGGGACAGGGGCCGACGAGCAGTACTTC. The gene calls are TRBV7-2 and TRBJ2-7; 10 bases agree with TRBD1. The CDR3 spans 15 residues. CDR1 is SGHTA and CDR2 is FQGNSA in the germline V gene. Unmatched junction bases numbered 9, after V lost 5 bases and J lost 5 bases.

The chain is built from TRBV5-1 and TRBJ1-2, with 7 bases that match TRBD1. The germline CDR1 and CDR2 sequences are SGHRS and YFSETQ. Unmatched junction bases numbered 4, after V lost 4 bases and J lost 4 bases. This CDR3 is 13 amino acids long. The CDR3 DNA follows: TGCGCCAGCAGCACGGGACAGTCCTATGGCTACACCTTC. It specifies CASSTGQSYGYTF.

CDR3 protein: CASSLDRGGANQPQHF. The CDR3 coding sequence is TGTGCCAGCAGCTTAGACAGGGGAGGTGCCAATCAGCCCCAGCATTTT. The chain uses TRBV7-2 and TRBJ1-5, with TRBD1 matching over 7 bases. The CDR3 is made up of 16 amino acids. The V gene end was trimmed by 1 base and the J gene end by 3 bases; junction bases not matched to a gene: 6. Germline V gene sequence: CDR1 SGHTA, CDR2 FQGNSA.

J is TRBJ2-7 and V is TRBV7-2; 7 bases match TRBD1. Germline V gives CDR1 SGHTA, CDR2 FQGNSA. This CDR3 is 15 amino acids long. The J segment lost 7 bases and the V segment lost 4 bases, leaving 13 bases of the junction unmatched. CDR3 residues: CASSSRTGSSGEQYF. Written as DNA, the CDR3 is TGTGCCAGCAGCTCTCGGACAGGAAGCTCGGGGGAGCAGTACTTC.

The CDR3 coding sequence is TGCGCCAGCAGCCAAGGTTTTGCAGGGGATACCGGGGAGCTGTTTTTT. Translation: CASSQGFAGDTGELFF. The V and J genes are TRBV4-1 and TRBJ2-2; D is possibly TRBD1 (6 bases). CDR3 length: 16 amino acids. Trimming took off 1 base at V and 5 bases at J, with 14 bases between the two ends. Germline CDR1 and CDR2: MGHRA and YSYEKL.

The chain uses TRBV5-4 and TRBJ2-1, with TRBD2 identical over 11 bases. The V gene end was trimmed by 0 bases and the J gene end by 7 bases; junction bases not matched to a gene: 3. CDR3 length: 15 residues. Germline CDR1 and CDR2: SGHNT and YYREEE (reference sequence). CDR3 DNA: TGTGCCAGCAGCTTGGAGGCTAGCGGGAGGAATGAGCAGTTCTTC. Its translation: CASSLEASGRNEQFF.

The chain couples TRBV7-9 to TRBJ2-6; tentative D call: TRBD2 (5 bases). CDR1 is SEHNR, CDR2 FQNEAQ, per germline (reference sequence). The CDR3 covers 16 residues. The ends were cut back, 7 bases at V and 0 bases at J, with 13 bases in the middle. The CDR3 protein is CASTAGSGSGANVLTF. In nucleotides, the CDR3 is TGTGCCAGCACGGCGGGCAGCGGCTCTGGGGCCAACGTCCTGACTTTC.

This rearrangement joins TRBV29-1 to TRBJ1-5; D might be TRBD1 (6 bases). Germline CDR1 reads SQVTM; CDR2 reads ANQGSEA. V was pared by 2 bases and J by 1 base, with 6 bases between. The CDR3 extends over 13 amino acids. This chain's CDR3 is CSVETGSNQPQHF. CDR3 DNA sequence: TGCAGCGTTGAAACAGGGAGCAATCAGCCCCAGCATTTT.

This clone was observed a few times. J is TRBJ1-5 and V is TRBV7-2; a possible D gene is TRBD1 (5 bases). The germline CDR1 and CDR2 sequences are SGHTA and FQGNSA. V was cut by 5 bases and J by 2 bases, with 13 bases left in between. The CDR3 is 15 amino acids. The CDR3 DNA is TGTGCCAGCAGCAAGCAGGGTACGGGCAATCAGCCCCAGCATTTT. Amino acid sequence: CASSKQGTGNQPQHF.

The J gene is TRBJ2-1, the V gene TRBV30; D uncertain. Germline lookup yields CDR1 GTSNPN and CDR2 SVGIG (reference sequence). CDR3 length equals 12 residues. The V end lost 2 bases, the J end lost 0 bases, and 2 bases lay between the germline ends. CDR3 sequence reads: CAWSYSYNEQFF. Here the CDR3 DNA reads TGTGCCTGGAGTTACTCCTACAATGAGCAGTTCTTC.

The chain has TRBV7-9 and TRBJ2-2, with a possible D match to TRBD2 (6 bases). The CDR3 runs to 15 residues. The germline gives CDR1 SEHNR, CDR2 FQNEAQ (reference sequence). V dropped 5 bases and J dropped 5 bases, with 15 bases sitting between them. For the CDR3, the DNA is TGTGCCAGCAGCCCCAGAGGAGGGAATACCGGGGAGCTGTTTTTT. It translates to CASSPRGGNTGELFF.